Following are 15 T cell receptor beta chains from one sample sequenced in a study of shared clonotypes between healthy human individuals. The protocol was immunoSEQ multiplex PCR, while the TCRdb copy is restricted to in-frame clones and leaves out a portion. This table has roughly 450,000 clones, 79% appearing once. The specimen was PBMCs. The source of these receptors is a woman aged 35 to 49 in good health. Some clones in this sample may be carry-over from other donors' samples.

The count of this clone is one. Other DNA sequences in this specimen translate into the identical CDR3. V is TRBV2 and J is TRBJ1-5; 8 positions match TRBD1. Per the germline V gene, CDR1 is SNHLY and CDR2 is FYNNEI. V dropped 6 bases and J dropped 2; count of bases not matched to a gene: 3. The CDR3 contains 14 residues. The CDR3 sequence is CASSQDRGNQPQHF. CDR3 nucleotides: TGTGCCAGCAGCCAGGACAGGGGCAATCAGCCCCAGCATTTT.

As for this clone: The sample carries other DNA sequences with the same CDR3. V usage is TRBV18 and J usage is TRBJ2-3, with D perhaps TRBD1 (5 bases). There are 14 residues in the CDR3. Germline V lookup: CDR1 KGHSH, CDR2 LQKENI. Trimming took 0 bases from V and 2 from J, leaving 6 bases between them. The DNA of the CDR3 is TGTGCCAGCTCACCACCGGGGCTCACAGATACGCAGTATTTT. This encodes CASSPPGLTDTQYF.

This chain joins TRBV11-3 and TRBJ1-4; no reliable D call. CDR1 is SGHNT, CDR2 YENEEA, per germline. V was trimmed by 5 bases and J by 2 bases, leaving 6 bases between them. The CDR3 contains 13 residues. The CDR3 DNA is TGTGCCAGCAGCCCCTCCACTAATGAAAAACTGTTTTTT. Its protein product is CASSPSTNEKLFF.

The chain carries TRBV2 and TRBJ2-3, with unresolved D. V lost 4 bases, J lost 2 bases, and 7 bases lay in between. The CDR3 has 13 amino acids. CDR1 is SNHLY, CDR2 FYNNEI, per germline. The CDR3 nucleotides read TGTGCCAGCAGTGTGCCTCCCACAGATACGCAGTATTTT. As protein: CASSVPPTDTQYF.

This clone occurred a few times. The same CDR3 arises from other DNA sequences in this sample as well. The rearrangement uses TRBV14 and TRBJ2-7, with D uncertain. Germline V lookup: CDR1 SGHDN, CDR2 FVKESK. The germline V and J ends were trimmed by 1 base and 0 bases, with 7 bases remaining between them. The length of the CDR3 is 14 residues. CDR3 loop: CASSQVQSSYEQYF. The CDR3 nucleotides read TGTGCCAGCAGCCAAGTTCAGAGCTCCTACGAGCAGTACTTC. Full variable domain (rest looked up from reference TRBV14 and TRBJ2-7): EAGVTQFPSHSVIEKGQTVTLRCDPISGHDNLYWYRRVMGKEIKFLLHFVKESKQDESGMPNNRFLAERTGGTYSTLKVQPAELEDSGVYFCASSQVQSSYEQYFGPGTRLTVT.

In this sample, this clone turned up once. The rearrangement links TRBV28 to TRBJ1-1; 8 bases map to TRBD1. This CDR3 contains 15 residues. Germline CDR1 is MDHEN and CDR2 is SYDVKM. The ends lost 5 bases at V and 4 bases at J; junction bases unmatched: 9. The CDR3, as DNA: TGTGCCAGCAGTCGACACGGACAGGGATCCACTGAAGCTTTCTTT. It specifies CASSRHGQGSTEAFF.

In regard to this clone: A far larger clone differs by one base, so this is likely a read error. The chain couples TRBV2 to TRBJ2-7; D remains unclear. Trimming cost V 3 bases and J 2 bases, with 5 bases left between them. This CDR3 has 12 amino acids. In germline, CDR1 is SNHLY, CDR2 FYNNEI. CDR3 loop: CASSELPYEQYF. CDR3 coding DNA: TGTGCCAGCAGTGAGTTGCCCTACGAGCAGTACTTC.

The chain combines TRBV5-6 with TRBJ2-1; D assignment may be TRBD1 or TRBD2 (5 bases each). V lost 7 bases and J 7 bases, leaving 12 bases between the germline ends. Germline V lookup: CDR1 SGHDT, CDR2 YYEEEE. This CDR3 contains 12 residues. The CDR3 DNA reads TGTGCCAGCTCCCTGGGGGTGAATGAGCAGTTCTTC. Translating gives CASSLGVNEQFF. Full variable domain (outside the CDR3, taken from reference TRBV5-6 and TRBJ2-1): DAGVTQSPTHLIKTRGQQVTLRCSPKSGHDTVSWYQQALGQGPQFIFQYYEEEERQRGNFPDRFSGHQFPNYSSELNVNALLLGDSALYLCASSLGVNEQFFGPGTRLTVL.

Details on this clone: The likely explanation is a read error, given a far larger clone one base away. The sample holds other DNA sequences that translate to the same CDR3. The genes are TRBV4-1 and TRBJ1-2; D is unclear. The V gene's germline CDR1 is MGHRA and CDR2 YSYEKL. The CDR3 is made up of 16 amino acids. The CDR3 bases are TGTGCCAGCAGCCGCTCCGAGTGGGCCCCGCAGGATGGCTACACCTTC. It specifies CASSRSEWAPQDGYTF.

V is TRBV18 and J is TRBJ2-7, with D maybe TRBD1 (5 bases). Deletions cut 4 bases from V and 3 bases from J, with 16 bases between. CDR1 KGHSH and CDR2 LQKENI come from the germline V gene. The CDR3 consists of 15 residues. Written as DNA, the CDR3 is TGTGCCAGCTCACTAGCTACAGGCCCTAGCTACGAGCAGTACTTC. This encodes CASSLATGPSYEQYF.

The rearrangement links TRBV28 to TRBJ2-1; 12 positions match TRBD1. V gave up 5 bases and J gave up 8 bases; unmatched junction bases: 16. Germline V CDR1 and CDR2: MDHEN, SYDVKM. The CDR3 sequence is 18 residues long. This CDR3 reads CASSAPGQGALRWYEQFF. CDR3 sequence (DNA): TGTGCCAGCAGTGCACCGGGACAGGGGGCTCTACGGTGGTATGAGCAGTTCTTC.

This sequence joins TRBV7-9 and TRBJ1-1; a weak D match, TRBD1 (6 bases). V lost 2 bases to trimming and J lost 3 bases, with 7 bases between them. This CDR3 is 13 amino acids long. Germline lookup yields CDR1 SEHNR and CDR2 FQNEAQ (reference sequence). The CDR3 reads CASSLRGDTEAFF. The CDR3 nucleotides are TGTGCCAGCAGCTTAAGGGGGGACACTGAAGCTTTCTTT.

With respect to this clone: This sample also contains other DNA sequences that code for the same CDR3. CDR3 protein: CASSPQTDTQYF. The CDR3 DNA reads TGTGCCAGCAGTCCACAGACAGATACGCAGTATTTT. The V gene is TRBV28, the J gene TRBJ2-3; D is unclear. The CDR3 has 12 amino acids. Germline V gene sequence: CDR1 MDHEN, CDR2 SYDVKM. Trimming removed 5 bases from V and 3 bases from J, with 6 bases in between.

This clone occurred a few times. The rearrangement uses TRBV11-2 and TRBJ2-1; unclear D gene. Germline CDR1 reads SGHAT; CDR2 reads FQNNGV. Deletions cut 0 bases from V and 5 bases from J, with 8 bases between. The CDR3 has 14 amino acids. In DNA form, the CDR3 reads TGTGCCAGCAGCTTAGATTACAGCAACAATGAGCAGTTCTTC. Translating it yields CASSLDYSNNEQFF.

V gene TRBV18 combines with J gene TRBJ1-1, with a tentative D call TRBD1 (6 bases). There are 14 residues in the CDR3. CDR1 KGHSH and CDR2 LQKENI come from the germline V gene. Trimming stripped 5 bases from V and 1 base from J, with 11 bases between. The CDR3 loop reads CASSAGQTNTEAFF. The CDR3 coding sequence is TGTGCCAGCTCAGCGGGACAAACGAACACTGAAGCTTTCTTT.